A selection of T cell receptor beta chains follows, all from one sample in a study of chemoradiotherapy in HPV16-positive cancers. Only in-frame clones appear in the TCRdb table, and some are missing; sequencing was by immunoSEQ multiplex PCR. The sample has around 3,000 clones; approximately 83% are singletons. The source was tumor tissue, collected from a patient who underwent chemoradiotherapy. The source of these receptors is a human donor with HPV-associated anogenital cancer. The CDR3 runs from the conserved cysteine through the conserved F or W.

v_gene	j_gene	CDR3aa
TRBV30	TRBJ2-2	CAWSGPRAGELFF
TRBV18	TRBJ1-1	CASSPPDKMNTEAFF
TRBV4-3	TRBJ1-5	CASSQGIHQPQHF
TRBV4-1	TRBJ2-7	CASSQDPPGAISYEQYF
TRBV5-3	TRBJ2-7	CARNHDSGIQYF
TRBV4-1	TRBJ1-1	CASSQEPQGYTEAFF
TRBV15	TRBJ2-3	CATSRGTSEGTDTQYF